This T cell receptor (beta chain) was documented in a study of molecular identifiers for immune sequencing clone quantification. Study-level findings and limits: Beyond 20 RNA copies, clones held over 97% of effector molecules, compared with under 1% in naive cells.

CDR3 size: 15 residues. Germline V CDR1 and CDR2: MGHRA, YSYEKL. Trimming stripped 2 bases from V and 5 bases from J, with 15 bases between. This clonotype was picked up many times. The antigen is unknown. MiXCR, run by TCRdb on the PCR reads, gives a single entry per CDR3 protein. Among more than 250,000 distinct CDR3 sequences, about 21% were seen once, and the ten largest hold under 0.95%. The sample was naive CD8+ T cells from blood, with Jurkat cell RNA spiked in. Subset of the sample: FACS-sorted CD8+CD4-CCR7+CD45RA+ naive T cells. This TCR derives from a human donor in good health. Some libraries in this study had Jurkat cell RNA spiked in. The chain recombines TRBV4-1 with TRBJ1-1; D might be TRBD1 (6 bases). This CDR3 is CASSQRIQGRTEAFF. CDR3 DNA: TGCGCCAGCAGCCAAAGAATCCAGGGGCGGACTGAAGCTTTCTTT.